One sample yielded the 14 T cell receptor beta chains listed below, sequenced in a study of blood T cells in healthy people across ages. A second PCR of 7 to 11 cycles used a sample-barcoded 5' primer and a J-beta primer mix. TCRdb fed the 5' RACE reads into MiXCR, producing one record per CDR3 protein. Among about 1.8 million distinct CDR3 sequences, about 50% were seen once, and the ten largest hold less than 2.5%. Sequenced input: blood. The receptors here all came from a woman aged 40 to 49 in good health.

Points on this clonotype: The junction departs from germline at one end; a sequencing error may be responsible. The chain combines TRBV28 with TRBJ2-5; no clear D. Germline CDR1 is MDHEN and CDR2 is SYDVKM. This CDR3 comprises 15 residues. The CDR3 is CASSLSYTDQEAQYF. In DNA, the CDR3 is TGTGCCAGCAGTTTATCCTACACGGACCAAGAGGCCCAGTACTTC. Full variable domain (missing parts from reference TRBV28 and TRBJ2-5): DVKVTQSSRYLVKRTGEKVFLECVQDMDHENMFWYRQDPGLGLRLIYFSYDVKMKEKGDIPEGYSVSREKKERFSLILESASTNQTSMYLCASSLSYTDQEAQYFGPGTRLLVL.

This clonotype showed up many times. This chain links TRBV7-9 with TRBJ2-7, with D possibly being TRBD1 or TRBD2 (5 bases each). CDR1 and CDR2 (germline): SEHNR, FQNEAQ (reference sequence). The CDR3 has 15 amino acids. The V end lost 3 bases, the J end lost 0 bases, and 12 bases lay between the germline ends. In DNA, the CDR3 is TGTGCCAGCAGCTTCGGTTCCGGGGCCTCCTACGAGCAGTACTTC. Amino acids: CASSFGSGASYEQYF.

V is TRBV27 and J is TRBJ2-1; D unresolved. The V end was cut by 3 bases, the J end by 2 bases, with 11 bases between. CDR3 length: 15 amino acids. Germline V CDR1 and CDR2: MNHEY, SMNVEV (reference sequence). DNA for the CDR3: TGTGCCAGCAGTTTTTCACAGTCAGCCTACAATGAGCAGTTCTTC. Translated, it gives CASSFSQSAYNEQFF.

This chain uses TRBV11-1 with TRBJ2-3, with D possibly being TRBD1 or TRBD2 (5 bases each). The CDR3 runs 16 residues. CDR1 and CDR2 from the germline V gene are SGHAT and FQDESV (reference sequence). The V end was cut by 4 bases, the J end by 6 bases, with 20 bases between. The CDR3 loop reads CASSSGPRAAQDTQYF. The CDR3 nucleotides are TGTGCCAGCAGCTCGGGACCCCGAGCAGCCCAGGATACGCAGTATTTT.

This clonotype was observed a few times. The rearrangement joins TRBV12-3 or TRBV12-4 to TRBJ1-2, with 7 bases aligning to TRBD1. The CDR3 is made up of 14 amino acids. The trim removed 4 bases at V and 8 bases at J, leaving 10 bases unmatched. The CDR3 nucleotides are TGTGCCAGCAGTTCGAACAGGGGTTTCGGAGGCTACACCTTC. It is translated as CASSSNRGFGGYTF.

This clonotype was found once. This chain connects TRBV4-3 to TRBJ1-6; D is uncertain. Germline V gene sequence: CDR1 LGHNA, CDR2 YSLEER. The V gene lost 0 bases and the J gene lost 8 bases, with 11 bases spanning the gap. The CDR3 runs 15 residues. In DNA form, the CDR3 reads TGCGCCAGCAGCCAAGAGAACCAGGTGTATTCACCCCTCCACTTT. Translating it yields CASSQENQVYSPLHF.

This clonotype was recorded a few times. The V and J genes are TRBV6-5 and TRBJ2-7; no firm D call. The germline CDR1 and CDR2 sequences are MNHEY and SVGAGI. Trimming cost V 4 bases and J 2 bases, with 9 bases left between them. This CDR3 region has 13 residues. CDR3 in DNA: TGTGCCAGCAGTTCCACAGCCACCTACGAGCAGTACTTC. Translating gives CASSSTATYEQYF.

This clonotype was seen a handful of times. The chain recombines TRBV29-1 with TRBJ2-3, with D possibly being TRBD2 (5 bases). Looked up from germline, CDR1 is SQVTM and CDR2 is ANQGSEA. CDR3 length: 14 residues. Trimming shortened V by 4 bases and J by 2 bases, and 13 bases separated the two germline ends. This chain's CDR3 is CSVVLRALTDTQYF. Here the CDR3 DNA reads TGCAGCGTTGTTTTGCGGGCCCTCACAGATACGCAGTATTTT.

This clonotype was counted between two and nine times. The rearrangement uses TRBV25-1 and TRBJ1-2; no clear D. This CDR3 comprises 15 residues. Germline CDR1 is MGHDK and CDR2 is SYGVNS. Trimming pared 3 bases from V and 3 bases from J, leaving 14 bases between. The CDR3 protein is CASSDTPGGHYGYTF. DNA for the CDR3: TGTGCCAGCAGTGACACCCCGGGAGGACACTATGGCTACACCTTC.

V gene TRBV20-1 combines with J gene TRBJ2-5; 9 bases fit TRBD2. V gave up 5 bases and J gave up 1 base; unmatched junction bases: 8. The germline V gene has CDR1 DFQATT and CDR2 SNEGSKA (reference sequence). The CDR3 extends over 15 amino acids. CDR3 amino acids: CSARLAAALQETQYF. The CDR3 DNA sequence: TGCAGTGCTCGACTAGCGGCAGCCCTCCAAGAGACCCAGTACTTC.

This clonotype was seen only a few times. The J gene is TRBJ2-1, the V gene TRBV5-1, with unresolved D. Between the trimmed V and J ends, which lost 0 bases and 2 bases, there was a span of 12 bases. CDR3 size: 16 residues. CDR1 is SGHRS, CDR2 YFSETQ, per germline. The CDR3: CASSLGQQTTYNEQFF. The CDR3 bases are TGCGCCAGCAGCTTGGGGCAACAAACGACCTACAATGAGCAGTTCTTC.

This clonotype was recorded a few times. The chain uses TRBV20-1 and TRBJ2-7, with 9 nucleotides matching TRBD2. The germline V gene has CDR1 DFQATT and CDR2 SNEGSKA (reference sequence). The V segment lost 1 base and the J segment 2 bases; nucleotides outside the gene matches: 3. CDR3 length: 14 amino acids. CDR3 in DNA: TGCAGTGCTAGAGGTAGCGGGGGAACCTACGAGCAGTACTTC. It translates to CSARGSGGTYEQYF.

Only a few counts were recorded for this clonotype. V is TRBV2 and J is TRBJ2-7; the match to TRBD1 covers 7 bases. Near its end, the DNA agrees better with TRBJ2-4, so the J call may be wrong. Germline V gene lookup returns CDR1 SNHLY and CDR2 FYNNEI. The length of the CDR3 is 15 residues. The CDR3 DNA follows: TGTGCCAGCAGTGATCCGGGACAGGCCAAAAACATTCAGTACTTC. Encoded protein: CASSDPGQAKNIQYF.

The table lists this clonotype with a few counts. V and J are TRBV11-2 and TRBJ2-7; the D call may be TRBD1 or TRBD2 (5 bases each). The V gene's germline CDR1 is SGHAT and CDR2 FQNNGV. Trimming took off 0 bases at V and 9 bases at J, with 18 bases between the two ends. The CDR3 extends over 15 amino acids. The chain's CDR3 is CASSLDPDSGTMQYF. CDR3 DNA sequence: TGTGCCAGCAGCTTAGATCCCGATTCAGGGACGATGCAGTACTTC.